Following are 10 T cell receptor beta chains from one sample sequenced in a study of T-cell memory formation after mild COVID-19. TCRdb itself ran the 5' RACE reads through MiXCR, one entry per CDR3 protein. The sample has about 110,000 distinct CDR3 sequences, over 15% seen once. Sequencing was carried out using PBMCs or a T cell subset sorted from them (not recorded which). The receptors originated from a man aged 18 to 30 who had mild COVID-19 (a few samples of this study predate the infection). Cell type and time point are not known.

The CDR3 region has the DNA TGTGCCAGCAGCTTCCCACGGGGGGGACAGGGGACCACCGGGGAGCTGTTTTTT. Protein sequence: CASSFPRGGQGTTGELFF. The rearrangement links TRBV9 to TRBJ2-2; 10 bases map to TRBD1. Trimming cost V 4 bases and J 4 bases; bases outside gene matches: 13. Per the germline V gene, CDR1 is SGDLS and CDR2 is YYNGEE. The CDR3 spans 18 residues.

This chain links TRBV3-1 with TRBJ2-3; D might be TRBD2 (5 bases). Germline V gives CDR1 LGHDT, CDR2 YNNKEL (reference sequence). CDR3 length: 15 amino acids. V was trimmed by 1 base and J by 6 bases, leaving 14 bases between them. Written as DNA, the CDR3 is TGTGCCAGCAGCCAAGGCCGTGGACTTTCGGATACGCAGTATTTT. As protein: CASSQGRGLSDTQYF.

This clonotype was seen only a few times. V is TRBV4-1 and J is TRBJ1-1, with 8 nucleotides matching TRBD1. Trimming cost V 4 bases and J 1 base; bases outside gene matches: 2. Germline CDR1 is MGHRA and CDR2 is YSYEKL. This CDR3 is built from 14 residues. CDR3 nucleotide sequence: TGCGCCAGCAGCCTTCAGGGGGCGAACACTGAAGCTTTCTTT. It specifies CASSLQGANTEAFF.

This clonotype has just a few counts. This chain uses TRBV24-1 with TRBJ2-1; 9 positions agree with TRBD2. The trim removed 3 bases at V and 11 bases at J, leaving 13 bases unmatched. Germline lookup yields CDR1 KGHDR and CDR2 SFDVKD. The CDR3 loop spans 16 amino acids. As DNA, the CDR3 is TGTGCCACCAGTGATCCTCCCGTTGTAGCGGGGGTGAAGCAGTTCTTC. It codes for CATSDPPVVAGVKQFF.

In this sample, this clonotype turned up a few times. The rearrangement joins TRBV6-2 or TRBV6-3 to TRBJ1-5; perhaps TRBD1 as D (6 bases). Between the trimmed V and J ends, which lost 8 bases and 5 bases, there was a span of 16 bases. The CDR3 is 14 residues long. The germline gives CDR1 MNHEY, CDR2 SVGEGT. CDR3 residues: CASDGQRIYQPQHF. CDR3 in DNA: TGTGCCAGCGACGGACAGAGGATCTATCAGCCCCAGCATTTT.

The V gene is TRBV7-9, the J gene TRBJ2-5; 9 nucleotides line up with TRBD1. Unmatched junction bases numbered 6, after V lost 7 bases and J lost 3 bases. Germline assignment: CDR1 SEHNR and CDR2 FQNEAQ (reference sequence). This CDR3 contains 14 residues. The CDR3 bases are TGTGCCAGCAACAACCGGGACAGGGAAGAGACCCAGTACTTC. It yields the protein CASNNRDREETQYF.

This clonotype appeared a few times. The J gene is TRBJ1-1, the V gene TRBV5-1, with D perhaps matching TRBD1 (6 bases). The V end was cut by 0 bases, the J end by 0 bases, with 12 bases between. This CDR3 has 16 residues. CDR1 and CDR2 (germline): SGHRS, YFSETQ. CDR3 DNA: TGCGCCAGCAGCTTGGCCACGACAGGCTTGAACACTGAAGCTTTCTTT. Translation gives CASSLATTGLNTEAFF.

The count of this clonotype is one. This chain joins TRBV5-4 and TRBJ1-2; no clear D gene. Germline-derived CDR1 and CDR2 are SGHNT and YYREEE (reference sequence). The CDR3 sequence is 15 residues long. The ends were cut back, 2 bases at V and 8 bases at J, with 19 bases in the middle. CDR3 DNA sequence: TGTGCCAGCAGCTTCGTGGCACCGACGTCGGAGGGCTACACCTTC. Translating gives CASSFVAPTSEGYTF.

The chain couples TRBV4-2 to TRBJ2-1; 10 nucleotides match TRBD2. The CDR3 extends over 13 amino acids. The germline V gene has CDR1 LGHNA and CDR2 YNFKEQ. V lost 5 bases and J lost 10; bases outside the gene matches: 5. CDR3 amino acids: CASSYSGGREQFF. The CDR3 nucleotides are TGTGCCAGCAGCTATAGCGGGGGGAGAGAGCAGTTCTTC.

This clonotype has more than one count but fewer than ten. V gene TRBV18 combines with J gene TRBJ1-5; D call uncertain. Germline loops: CDR1 KGHSH, CDR2 LQKENI. V was pared by 3 bases and J by 0 bases, with 6 bases between. The length of the CDR3 is 14 residues. This CDR3 reads CASSPTDSNQPQHF. In nucleotides, the CDR3 is TGTGCCAGCTCACCTACAGATAGCAATCAGCCCCAGCATTTT.